A selection of T cell receptor beta chains follows, all from one sample in a study of T cells in Graves' hyperthyroidism and ophthalmopathy. One entry per CDR3 protein results from TCRdb running MiXCR on the multiplex PCR reads. The table lists roughly 500,000 distinct CDR3 sequences, about 45% of them singletons. Sequenced material: peripheral blood or thyroid tissue (not recorded which). Receptors were obtained from an adult woman with Graves' disease, either hyperthyroidism or ophthalmopathy (not recorded which). CDR3s include the opening cysteine and the closing phenylalanine or tryptophan. A D gene is named only where the DNA matches it firmly. Rows may omit the clone size; those that give it use once, few, many or a size class.

cdr3_nt: TGCAGTGGAGGAGACCCTCCTGGCTACACCTTC
cdr3_aa: CSGGDPPGYTF
v_call: TRBV20-1
j_call: TRBJ1-2
clone_size: many
d_call: NA

cdr3_nt: TGTGCCAGTAGTGCGGTGAGTTTTGGCTACACCTTC
cdr3_aa: CASSAVSFGYTF
v_call: TRBV19
j_call: TRBJ1-2
clone_size: NA
d_call: NA

cdr3_nt: TGCAGTGCAAACAGGGGGCGGAACACCGGGGAGCTGTTTTTT
cdr3_aa: CSANRGRNTGELFF
v_call: TRBV20-1
j_call: TRBJ2-2
clone_size: NA
d_call: TRBD1

cdr3_nt: TGTGCCAGTAGTTCGAGTGAGCCCGGGAGAACTGAAGCTTTCTTT
cdr3_aa: CASSSSEPGRTEAFF
v_call: TRBV19
j_call: TRBJ1-1
clone_size: many
d_call: NA

cdr3_nt: TGTGCCAGCAGTCCCGGGAGGGGCTTGAACACTGAAGCTTTCTTT
cdr3_aa: CASSPGRGLNTEAFF
v_call: TRBV6-1
j_call: TRBJ1-1
clone_size: many
d_call: NA

cdr3_nt: TGCAGTGCTAGAGTGTCGGACAGGGGAGACGAGCAGTACTTC
cdr3_aa: CSARVSDRGDEQYF
v_call: TRBV20-1
j_call: TRBJ2-7
clone_size: NA
d_call: TRBD1

cdr3_nt: TGTGCCAGCAGTGCTAGAGGACAAACCTACGAGCAGTACTTC
cdr3_aa: CASSARGQTYEQYF
v_call: TRBV7-9
j_call: TRBJ2-7
clone_size: NA
d_call: NA

cdr3_nt: TGTGCCAGCAGGCGGACAGGGAGAACGGCTGAAGCTTTCTTT
cdr3_aa: CASRRTGRTAEAFF
v_call: TRBV3-1
j_call: TRBJ1-1
clone_size: many
d_call: TRBD1

cdr3_nt: TGTGCCAGCAGTCAAGCTGGGTATGATGAAAAACTGTTTTTT
cdr3_aa: CASSQAGYDEKLFF
v_call: TRBV7-8
j_call: TRBJ1-4
clone_size: few
d_call: NA

cdr3_nt: TGTGCCACCAGCAGAGATCGGACAGACTACGAGCAGTACTTC
cdr3_aa: CATSRDRTDYEQYF
v_call: TRBV15
j_call: TRBJ2-7
clone_size: NA
d_call: NA

cdr3_nt: TGTGCCAGCGGCCAAGTTGCCTTCCGTGGCGGGTACAATGAGCAGTTCTTC
cdr3_aa: CASGQVAFRGGYNEQFF
v_call: TRBV4-2
j_call: TRBJ2-1
clone_size: NA
d_call: NA

cdr3_nt: TGTGCCATCTCTCTGAGGAGGTCCACTGAAGCTTTCTTT
cdr3_aa: CAISLRRSTEAFF
v_call: TRBV10-3
j_call: TRBJ1-1
clone_size: NA
d_call: NA

cdr3_nt: TGTGCCATCAGGCCTACCACAGGGACAGGGCCCACCACTGAAGCTTTCTTT
cdr3_aa: CAIRPTTGTGPTTEAFF
v_call: TRBV10-3
j_call: TRBJ1-1
clone_size: NA
d_call: TRBD1

cdr3_nt: TGTGCCAGCAGCGTAGACGCGGGACAGGGTGGAATGGAGACCCAGTACTTC
cdr3_aa: CASSVDAGQGGMETQYF
v_call: TRBV9
j_call: TRBJ2-5
clone_size: many
d_call: TRBD1

cdr3_nt: TGTGCCAGCAGCTCACCTAGCGGGAGAGAAAACAACTACGAGCAGTACTTC
cdr3_aa: CASSSPSGRENNYEQYF
v_call: TRBV5-4
j_call: TRBJ2-7
clone_size: NA
d_call: TRBD2

cdr3_nt: TGTGCCATCAGTGAGCGGGGAGGAGAACAAGAGACCCAGTACTTC
cdr3_aa: CAISERGGEQETQYF
v_call: TRBV10-3
j_call: TRBJ2-5
clone_size: many
d_call: NA

cdr3_nt: TGCAGTGCGTATGAGGACCTCAACACTGAAGCTTTCTTT
cdr3_aa: CSAYEDLNTEAFF
v_call: TRBV20-1
j_call: TRBJ1-1
clone_size: many
d_call: NA

cdr3_nt: TGCGCCAGCAGCTTGGACGGAGCCAACAATCAGCCCCAGTACTTC
cdr3_aa: CASSLDGANNQPQYF
v_call: TRBV5-1
j_call: TRBJ2-5
clone_size: NA
d_call: NA

cdr3_nt: TGCAGCGTTGAAGTGGGCTTTTCTCCGAACGAGCAGTACTTC
cdr3_aa: CSVEVGFSPNEQYF
v_call: TRBV29-1
j_call: TRBJ2-7
clone_size: NA
d_call: NA

cdr3_nt: TGCGCCAGCAGCGGTGGGTCTGAAGCTTTCTTT
cdr3_aa: CASSGGSEAFF
v_call: TRBV10-1
j_call: TRBJ1-1
clone_size: NA
d_call: NA

cdr3_nt: TGTGCCAGCAGCCCAGGAGGGAGGAGTGGCTACACCTTC
cdr3_aa: CASSPGGRSGYTF
v_call: TRBV6-2/TRBV6-3
j_call: TRBJ1-2
clone_size: many
d_call: NA

cdr3_nt: TGTGCCAGCAGCCACCGGGACAGGAAAAATGAAAAACTGTTTTTT
cdr3_aa: CASSHRDRKNEKLFF
v_call: TRBV7-9
j_call: TRBJ1-4
clone_size: NA
d_call: TRBD1

cdr3_nt: TGTGCCAGCAGTCCACCAGAGAGTTACGAGCAGTACTTC
cdr3_aa: CASSPPESYEQYF
v_call: TRBV7-6
j_call: TRBJ2-7
clone_size: NA
d_call: NA

cdr3_nt: TGTGCCAGCAGCCCGATCCTAGACAGCGATTCACCCCTCCACTTT
cdr3_aa: CASSPILDSDSPLHF
v_call: TRBV7-2
j_call: TRBJ1-6
clone_size: NA
d_call: NA

cdr3_nt: TGTGCCAGCAGTGACCGGGCCACTAGCACAGATACGCAGTATTTT
cdr3_aa: CASSDRATSTDTQYF
v_call: TRBV5-4
j_call: TRBJ2-3
clone_size: NA
d_call: NA

cdr3_nt: TGTGCCAGCAGCCTCGGGGTGGACTCACCCCTCCACTTT
cdr3_aa: CASSLGVDSPLHF
v_call: TRBV7-9
j_call: TRBJ1-6
clone_size: NA
d_call: NA

cdr3_nt: TGTGCCAGCAGCCAAGATCCTAACCGTGGGGCGAACACTGAAGCTTTCTTT
cdr3_aa: CASSQDPNRGANTEAFF
v_call: TRBV3-1
j_call: TRBJ1-1
clone_size: many
d_call: NA

cdr3_nt: TGTGCCAGCGAAGTCGGAGGGCTGTTAGAAACCCAGTACTTC
cdr3_aa: CASEVGGLLETQYF
v_call: TRBV2
j_call: TRBJ2-5
clone_size: NA
d_call: NA

cdr3_nt: TGTGCCAGTAGTATAGCGGGGGCCTATGGCTACACCTTC
cdr3_aa: CASSIAGAYGYTF
v_call: TRBV19
j_call: TRBJ1-2
clone_size: many
d_call: NA

cdr3_nt: TGCAGTGCTAGGGGCTTGGGGGCGGGCAATCAGCCCCAGCATTTT
cdr3_aa: CSARGLGAGNQPQHF
v_call: TRBV20-1
j_call: TRBJ1-5
clone_size: few
d_call: NA

cdr3_nt: TGTGCCAGCAGCCAAGACAGGGTGTATAATTCACCCCTCCACTTT
cdr3_aa: CASSQDRVYNSPLHF
v_call: TRBV3-1
j_call: TRBJ1-6
clone_size: many
d_call: NA

cdr3_nt: TGTGCCACCAGCGGATCCGGGGAAATGAACACTGAAGCTTTCTTT
cdr3_aa: CATSGSGEMNTEAFF
v_call: TRBV10-3
j_call: TRBJ1-1
clone_size: NA
d_call: NA

cdr3_nt: TGCAGCTGGGTGGATTCCTACGAGCAGTACTTC
cdr3_aa: CSWVDSYEQYF
v_call: TRBV29-1
j_call: TRBJ2-7
clone_size: NA
d_call: NA

cdr3_nt: TGTGCCAGCAGCGTAACCCGGGACAGCGGTCGAACTGAAGCTTTCTTT
cdr3_aa: CASSVTRDSGRTEAFF
v_call: TRBV7-9
j_call: TRBJ1-1
clone_size: NA
d_call: TRBD1

cdr3_nt: TGTGCCACCAGCAGGGCCGGTAGCAGGGTAGAATATATAACTAATGAAAAACTGTTTTTT
cdr3_aa: CATSRAGSRVEYITNEKLFF
v_call: TRBV15
j_call: TRBJ1-4
clone_size: many
d_call: NA